One and the same sample provided the 27 T cell receptor beta chains below, sequenced in a study of CD8+ T cells in alopecia areata. The treatment: oral pan-JAK inhibitor, 5-10 mg twice daily. The authors extracted RNA and reverse transcribed it into cDNA as the sequencing template. TCRdb's copy holds only in-frame clones and misses some; the assay was immunoSEQ multiplex PCR. The sample holds roughly 190,000 clones, 55% to 70% seen once. The material sequenced was CD4+ T cells sorted from blood, taken at week 4, from a patient treated with tofacitinib. The receptors come from a human donor with alopecia areata.

This clone was counted a few times. The junction departs from the called germline gene at one end, perhaps through a read error. The chain employs TRBV29-1 and TRBJ1-1, with 7 bases identical to TRBD1. The CDR3 runs to 12 residues. CDR1 SQVTM and CDR2 ANQGSEA come from the germline V gene. The CDR3 region is CSGGQMNTEASF. As DNA, the CDR3 is TGCAGCGGGGGACAGATGAACACTGAAGCTTCCTTT. Full variable domain (rest looked up from reference TRBV29-1 and TRBJ1-1): SAVISQKPSRDICQRGTSLTIQCQVDSQVTMMFWYRQQPGQSLTLIATANQGSEATYESGFVIDKFPISRPNLTFSTLTVSNMSPEDSSIYLCSGGQMNTEASFGQGTRLTVV.

The J gene is TRBJ2-5, the V gene TRBV11-2; no reliable D call. Germline CDR1 is SGHAT and CDR2 is FQNNGV. Trimming shortened V by 1 base and J by 1 base, and 10 bases separated the two germline ends. CDR3 length equals 15 residues. The CDR3 reads CASSLGLGSQETQYF. In DNA form, the CDR3 reads TGTGCCAGCAGCTTAGGGTTGGGCTCCCAAGAGACCCAGTACTTC.

This clone occurred a few times. The chain couples TRBV28 to TRBJ1-1; no reliable D call. V dropped 8 bases and J dropped 0 bases, with 7 bases sitting between them. The CDR3 has 12 amino acids. CDR1 MDHEN and CDR2 SYDVKM come from the germline V gene. DNA of the CDR3: TGTGCCAGCCAAGCAGTGAACACTGAAGCTTTCTTT. Amino acid sequence: CASQAVNTEAFF.

The chain joins TRBV12-5 to TRBJ2-7; no reliable D call. Between the trimmed V and J ends, which lost 1 base and 2 bases, there was a span of 3 bases. The CDR3 runs to 12 residues. Germline V gene data show CDR1 as LGHNT and CDR2 as FRNRAP. As DNA, the CDR3 is TGTGCTAGTGGTTTGGGGGCCTACGAGCAGTACTTC. Translated: CASGLGAYEQYF. The complete variable domain, with remaining parts taken from reference TRBV12-5 and TRBJ2-7, reads DARVTQTPRHKVTEMGQEVTMRCQPILGHNTVFWYRQTMMQGLELLAYFRNRAPLDDSGMPKDRFSAEMPDATLATLKIQPSEPRDSAVYFCASGLGAYEQYFGPGTRLTVT.

The CDR3 protein is CASSLDRGISPLHF. CDR3 DNA: TGTGCCAGCAGCCTCGACAGGGGGATTTCACCCCTCCACTTT. This chain connects TRBV6-1 to TRBJ1-6; TRBD1 agrees at 9 bases. V dropped 6 bases and J dropped 9; count of bases not matched to a gene: 6. From germline, CDR1 is MNHNS and CDR2 SASEGT. The length of the CDR3 is 14 residues.

This sequence joins TRBV29-1 and TRBJ2-7, with D possibly matching TRBD1 (5 bases). Germline V CDR1 and CDR2: SQVTM, ANQGSEA. The CDR3 is 13 amino acids. V was pared by 4 bases and J by 5 bases, with 15 bases between. As DNA, the CDR3 is TGCAGCGTTGCAGGGAAAGGTTACCACGAGCAGTACTTC. Amino acid sequence: CSVAGKGYHEQYF.

This clone was detected a few times. V gene TRBV29-1 combines with J gene TRBJ1-5; possible D gene TRBD1, 5 bases. CDR3 length equals 15 residues. Germline assignment: CDR1 SQVTM and CDR2 ANQGSEA. V lost 1 base and J lost 4, with 14 bases in between. CDR3 amino acids: CSVEVGSGSNQPQHF. The CDR3 DNA follows: TGCAGCGTTGAAGTCGGGTCAGGGTCTAATCAGCCCCAGCATTTT. Variable domain in full (rest from reference TRBV29-1 and TRBJ1-5): SAVISQKPSRDICQRGTSLTIQCQVDSQVTMMFWYRQQPGQSLTLIATANQGSEATYESGFVIDKFPISRPNLTFSTLTVSNMSPEDSSIYLCSVEVGSGSNQPQHFGDGTRLSIL.

The chain is built from TRBV15 and TRBJ2-1; D perhaps matches TRBD1 (6 bases). Trimming shortened V by 4 bases and J by 2 bases, and 12 bases separated the two germline ends. The CDR3 is 15 residues long. The germline V gene has CDR1 LNHNV and CDR2 YYDKDF (reference sequence). In DNA form, the CDR3 reads TGTGCCACCAGCACCGACAGGTGGGCCTACAATGAGCAGTTCTTC. It encodes CATSTDRWAYNEQFF.

This sequence joins TRBV30 and TRBJ1-6; a weak D match, TRBD1 (6 bases). Trimming removed 3 bases from V and 7 bases from J, with 16 bases in between. The germline gives CDR1 GTSNPN, CDR2 SVGIG (reference sequence). The CDR3 is 15 residues long. CDR3 region: CAWSPARGRNSPLHF. The CDR3 nucleotides read TGTGCCTGGAGCCCCGCGAGGGGGAGGAATTCACCCCTCCACTTT. Combining the CDR3 with reference TRBV30 and TRBJ1-6 gives the whole variable domain SQTIHQWPATLVQPVGSPLSLECTVEGTSNPNLYWYRQAAGRGLQLLFYSVGIGQISSEVPQNLSASRPQDRQFILSSKKLLLSDSGFYLCAWSPARGRNSPLHFGNGTRLTVT.

This clone showed up just a few times. The V and J genes are TRBV28 and TRBJ2-5; the D gene is possibly TRBD2 (6 bases). V lost 6 bases, J lost 5 bases, and 13 bases lay in between. The germline CDR1 and CDR2 sequences are MDHEN and SYDVKM. There are 13 residues in the CDR3. CDR3 region: CASRRGGGETQYF. CDR3 nucleotides: TGTGCCAGCAGACGTGGTGGAGGGGAGACCCAGTACTTC.

The chain links TRBV29-1 to TRBJ2-3; D is ambiguous. CDR3 length equals 13 residues. V was cut by 4 bases and J by 2 bases, with 10 bases left in between. Germline CDR1 reads SQVTM; CDR2 reads ANQGSEA. The CDR3 bases are TGCAGCGTTGGGCGGCTGTACACAGATACGCAGTATTTT. It codes for CSVGRLYTDTQYF.

The V and J genes are TRBV4-1 and TRBJ1-2, with 9 nucleotides matching TRBD1. Trimming cost V 6 bases and J 8 bases; bases outside gene matches: 10. The length of the CDR3 is 14 residues. The germline V gene has CDR1 MGHRA and CDR2 YSYEKL. The CDR3 DNA follows: TGCGCCAGCAGACACAGGGGGCGCGATGAAGGCTACACCTTC. Encoded protein: CASRHRGRDEGYTF.

This clone was seen a few times. The chain carries TRBV4-3 and TRBJ2-2; D ambiguous. V was cut by 1 base and J by 0 bases, with 6 bases left in between. CDR1 and CDR2 from the germline V gene are LGHNA and YSLEER. This CDR3 has 15 amino acids. In DNA form, the CDR3 reads TGCGCCAGCAGCCAAGCTCTACCGAACACCGGGGAGCTGTTTTTT. The encoded protein is CASSQALPNTGELFF.

This clone was seen only a few times. The rearrangement links TRBV14 to TRBJ2-7; no clear D. The V end was cut by 4 bases, the J end by 2 bases, with 18 bases between. The CDR3 covers 16 residues. Germline V gene data show CDR1 as SGHDN and CDR2 as FVKESK. The CDR3 region is CASSPLWPNTTYEQYF. The DNA of the CDR3 is TGTGCCAGCAGCCCACTATGGCCGAATACGACCTACGAGCAGTACTTC.

V usage is TRBV29-1 and J usage is TRBJ1-1; possibly TRBD1 for D (5 bases). V gave up 5 bases and J gave up 1 base, with 11 bases separating them. The CDR3 totals 13 residues. In germline, CDR1 is SQVTM, CDR2 ANQGSEA. CDR3 sequence (DNA): TGCAGCGTTTTCCCCGACAGGAACACTGAAGCTTTCTTT. Translation: CSVFPDRNTEAFF.

The V call is TRBV29-1, the J call TRBJ2-5; D unresolved. The CDR3 has 10 residues. In germline, CDR1 is SQVTM, CDR2 ANQGSEA. Trimming pared 6 bases from V and 5 bases from J, leaving 7 bases between. The CDR3 DNA reads as TGCAGCGTGGCCTGGGAGACCCAGTACTTC. Translating gives CSVAWETQYF.

The CDR3 region has the DNA TGCAGTGCTAGAGATCAGTACGGCTACACCTTC. Encoded protein: CSARDQYGYTF. V gene TRBV20-1 combines with J gene TRBJ1-2; the D is unclear. Germline lookup yields CDR1 DFQATT and CDR2 SNEGSKA (reference sequence). This CDR3 comprises 11 residues. V was clipped by 0 bases and J by 8 bases, with 7 bases between them.

This clone was seen just once. The chain uses TRBV30 and TRBJ2-2, with 8 bases identical to TRBD1. Germline V CDR1 and CDR2: GTSNPN, SVGIG (reference sequence). Trimming cost V 3 bases and J 4 bases; bases outside gene matches: 7. The CDR3 is 15 amino acids. The CDR3 DNA reads TGTGCCTGGAGCGAGACAGGGGTGATCACCGGGGAGCTGTTTTTT. Amino acids: CAWSETGVITGELFF.

The chain joins TRBV9 to TRBJ1-2, with D perhaps matching TRBD1 (5 bases). CDR3 length equals 15 residues. Between the trimmed V and J ends, which lost 0 bases and 1 base, there was a span of 10 bases. CDR1 SGDLS and CDR2 YYNGEE come from the germline V gene. The CDR3 coding sequence is TGTGCCAGCAGCGTAGACCCGGGGGGTAACTATGGCTACACCTTC. It is translated as CASSVDPGGNYGYTF.

This clone was observed a handful of times. V is TRBV29-1 and J is TRBJ2-7, with D possibly matching TRBD1 (6 bases). The germline gives CDR1 SQVTM, CDR2 ANQGSEA. This CDR3 is 11 amino acids long. V shed 7 bases and J shed 5 bases, with 12 bases lying between them. CDR3 in DNA: TGCAGCGGACAGGTTGGCCACGAGCAGTACTTC. Translation gives CSGQVGHEQYF.

This clone was detected once. This chain joins TRBV4-1 and TRBJ2-5, with D unclear. This CDR3 comprises 14 residues. The germline CDR1 and CDR2 sequences are MGHRA and YSYEKL. Trimming took 0 bases from V and 4 from J, leaving 9 bases between them. CDR3 sequence: CASSQDLHRETQYF. The CDR3 DNA follows: TGCGCCAGCAGCCAAGATCTCCACCGAGAGACCCAGTACTTC.

This chain uses TRBV6-1 with TRBJ1-1; D is unclear. V dropped 6 bases and J dropped 7 bases, with 18 bases sitting between them. Germline V lookup: CDR1 MNHNS, CDR2 SASEGT. The CDR3 is 14 residues long. The DNA for the CDR3 is TGTGCCAGCAGGTATTACCGGGCTTTGAGTGAAGCTTTCTTT. Translated, it gives CASRYYRALSEAFF.

Worth noting for this clone: The sample contains more than one DNA sequence encoding this CDR3. The rearrangement joins TRBV29-1 to TRBJ2-5; tentative D call: TRBD1 (5 bases). V was clipped by 4 bases and J by 0 bases, with 6 bases between them. This CDR3 region has 12 residues. The germline V gene encodes CDR1 SQVTM and CDR2 ANQGSEA. The CDR3 loop is CSVAGNQETQYF. As DNA, the CDR3 is TGCAGCGTTGCAGGGAACCAAGAGACCCAGTACTTC.

This rearrangement joins TRBV28 to TRBJ2-7; 8 bases align to TRBD1. The germline V gene encodes CDR1 MDHEN and CDR2 SYDVKM. This CDR3 comprises 15 residues. The V and J ends lost 5 bases and 5 bases, in that order; junction bases with no gene match: 11. CDR3 coding DNA: TGTGCCAGCAGTCTTGGACAGGGAATTTTTCACGAGCAGTACTTC. This sequence encodes CASSLGQGIFHEQYF.

The table lists this clone with a few counts. The V and J genes are TRBV29-1 and TRBJ2-5; weak D call: TRBD2 (6 bases). In germline, CDR1 is SQVTM, CDR2 ANQGSEA. The CDR3 has 14 residues. V shed 7 bases and J shed 5 bases, with 20 bases lying between them. The CDR3 spells CSGGRAGYGETQYF. Written as DNA, the CDR3 is TGCAGCGGAGGACGGGCGGGGTATGGGGAGACCCAGTACTTC.

The gene calls are TRBV25-1 and TRBJ2-1, with D possibly matching TRBD2 (5 bases). Germline CDR1 is MGHDK and CDR2 is SYGVNS. CDR3 length equals 12 residues. V lost 0 bases to trimming and J lost 12 bases, with 9 bases between them. CDR3 in DNA: TGTGCCAGCAGTGAATATGGAGAGGGGCAGTTCTTC. Residues: CASSEYGEGQFF.

This clone was picked up a small number of times. The chain couples TRBV18 to TRBJ1-3; D gene unclear. CDR3 size: 13 residues. V was shortened by 4 bases and J by 4 bases, with 8 bases between the two germline ends. CDR1 is KGHSH, CDR2 LQKENI, per germline. CDR3 nucleotide sequence: TGTGCCAGCTCACAAGACCAGGGAAACACCATATATTTT. This encodes CASSQDQGNTIYF.